This T cell receptor (beta chain) was sequenced for a study of cytotoxic CD8 clonotypes in ibrutinib-treated CLL. About this clone itself: Its antigen is not identified.

Measured with immunoSEQ multiplex PCR; TCRdb has only the in-frame clones, and not every one. This repertoire shows some 130,000 clones, 75% to 90% found once; its top ten account for about 1.9%. The germline V and J ends were trimmed by 5 bases and 1 base, with 28 bases remaining between them. The germline gives CDR1 SGHDT, CDR2 YYEEEE. The CDR3 contains 19 residues. Study results and limitations: The clonality went up when patients responded to ibrutinib and dropped back toward baseline at progression.

The rearrangement uses TRBV5-6 and TRBJ2-7; the D gene is possibly TRBD2 (6 bases). The sample consisted of PBMCs, taken after 24 months of ibrutinib treatment. The TCR originated in a human donor with chronic lymphocytic leukemia. CDR3 residues: CASSSTWNWGGTGSYEQYF. CDR3 nucleotide sequence: TGTGCCAGCAGTTCGACTTGGAACTGGGGCGGGACGGGATCCTACGAGCAGTACTTC. Complete variable domain (other parts from reference TRBV5-6 and TRBJ2-7): DAGVTQSPTHLIKTRGQQVTLRCSPKSGHDTVSWYQQALGQGPQFIFQYYEEEERQRGNFPDRFSGHQFPNYSSELNVNALLLGDSALYLCASSSTWNWGGTGSYEQYFGPGTRLTVT.